This TCR beta chain stems from a study of shared clonotypes between healthy human individuals. At the level of the study: Donor composition was a couple of women and three men, aged 18 to 49.

Study conclusions and caveats: Naive subsets typically showed greater estimated richness than memory subsets.

In the naive CD8 group, cells lacked CD45RO and were positively selected for CCR7, so terminally differentiated effector memory CD45RA+ cells were left out. CDR3 size: 19 residues. The germline gives CDR1 SGHVS, CDR2 FQNEAQ. The V and J ends lost 5 bases and 0 bases respectively, with 23 bases between them. For this clone: Its antigen is as yet unknown.

Sequencing used immunoSEQ multiplex PCR; TCRdb keeps in-frame clones, though not all of them. The table lists around 2,000,000 clones, approximately 94% of them singletons, with 0.9% to 1.5% in the top ten. The sample comprised naive CD8+ T cells sorted from blood. The clonotype originates from a man in his late teens or twenties in good health. J is TRBJ1-5 and V is TRBV7-8; perhaps TRBD1 as D (6 bases). The CDR3 spells CASSTEPDQGIYSNQPQHF. DNA for the CDR3: TGTGCCAGCAGCACCGAACCTGACCAGGGGATCTATAGCAATCAGCCCCAGCATTTT.